This paragraph covers one TCR beta chain sequence. Its matching antigen is unknown. The germline V and J ends were trimmed by 1 base and 9 bases, with 16 bases remaining between them. The length of the CDR3 is 14 residues. The germline CDR1 and CDR2 sequences are SGHTA and FQGNSA. Noted time point: newly diagnosed GD, antithyroid drugs for less than 3 months. Making the TCR library involved RNA that had been extracted from PBMCs. For TCR beta, libraries came from iRepertoire HTBI primers and Arm-PCR of CDR3 regions. In the original workflow: Sequenced samples collectively carried approximately 58 TRBV and approximately 15 TRBJ segments. Via MiXCR, TCRdb re-called the multiplex PCR reads, giving one row per CDR3 protein. Here the V and J calls rest on TCRdb's processing, not on the authors' analysis. The sample lists a few hundred thousand distinct CDR3 sequences; about 17% were seen once. The data originate from a study of regulatory T cells in long-lasting Graves disease. Study results and limitations: Persistent disease samples used TRBV28, TRBJ1-2 and TRBJ2-5 preferentially.

The data were also submitted as part of a second study, on T cells in Graves' hyperthyroidism and ophthalmopathy.

This receptor was identified in a woman in her thirties with Graves disease. This material consisted of peripheral blood mononuclear cells (PBMCs), taken at new diagnosis, from a patient treated with antithyroid drugs. The gene calls are TRBV7-2 and TRBJ2-7, with D possibly matching TRBD2 (5 bases). The CDR3 nucleotides read TGTGCCAGCAGCTTAGGGAATAGCCCTGGAGGGCAGTACTTC. Its translation: CASSLGNSPGGQYF.